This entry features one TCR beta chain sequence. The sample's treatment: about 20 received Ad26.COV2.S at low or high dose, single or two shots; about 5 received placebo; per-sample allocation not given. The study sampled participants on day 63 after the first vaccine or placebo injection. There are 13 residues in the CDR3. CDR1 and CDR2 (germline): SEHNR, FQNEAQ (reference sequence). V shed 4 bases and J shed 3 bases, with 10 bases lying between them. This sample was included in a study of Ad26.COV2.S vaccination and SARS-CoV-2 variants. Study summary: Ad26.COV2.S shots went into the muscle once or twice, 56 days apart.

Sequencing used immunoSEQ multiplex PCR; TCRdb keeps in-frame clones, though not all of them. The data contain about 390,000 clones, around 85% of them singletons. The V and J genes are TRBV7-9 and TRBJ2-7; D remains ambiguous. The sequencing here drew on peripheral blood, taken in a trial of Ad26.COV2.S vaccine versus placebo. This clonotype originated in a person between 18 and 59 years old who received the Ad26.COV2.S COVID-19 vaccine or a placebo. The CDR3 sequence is CASSSRTGYEQYF. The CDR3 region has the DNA TGTGCCAGCAGCTCAAGGACCGGCTACGAGCAGTACTTC.